This T cell receptor (beta chain) was captured by sequencing in a study of glioma-infiltrating T cells after dendritic cell vaccination. As for time point: after dendritic cell vaccination, including at tumor progression/relapse. Libraries were prepared by immunoSEQ multiplex PCR; TCRdb keeps only in-frame clonotypes and omits some of them. The sample lists over 90,000 clones, 75% to 90% occurring once. The CDR3 contains 16 residues. Losses at the gene ends were 6 bases for V and 2 bases for J; bases not matched to a gene: 9. Germline V lookup: CDR1 MNHNY, CDR2 SVGAGI (reference sequence). This receptor was taken from a human donor with glioblastoma. The chain carries TRBV6-6 and TRBJ1-2; 10 bases match TRBD1. The specimen comprised blood, sampled after dendritic cell vaccination. The CDR3 here is CASSLRRDRGNYGYTF. The CDR3 bases are TGTGCCAGCAGCCTGCGAAGGGACAGGGGCAACTATGGCTACACCTTC.